This is a list of T cell receptor beta chains from one sample in a study of T-cell reconstitution after alpha-beta-depleted transplantation in children. TCRdb reprocessed the PCR reads with MiXCR, giving one entry per CDR3 protein. The table has about 1,000,000 distinct CDR3 sequences, about 29% seen once. This material consisted of PBMCs, mostly from graft donor cells, taken 360 days after TCRalphabeta/CD19-depleted stem cell transplant. These receptors all stem from a boy in the first two years of life who had a stem cell transplant for SCID, so the T cells may come from the graft donor. CDR3s include the opening cysteine and the closing phenylalanine or tryptophan. The D gene is left open where the match is weak. Some rows have no size entry. The others give once, few or many, or a class for an expanded clone.

v_gene,j_gene,abundance,d_gene,CDR3aa,CDR3nt
TRBV6-1,TRBJ1-2,NA,TRBD1,CASSAAGTGSYDYTF,TGTGCCAGCAGTGCCGCCGGGACAGGCTCCTATGACTACACCTTC
TRBV10-3,TRBJ2-4,NA,NA,CAISESAVVKANIQYF,TGTGCCATCAGTGAGTCCGCGGTTGTGAAGGCAAACATTCAGTACTTC
TRBV29-1,TRBJ2-2,NA,TRBD1,CSVGRGHGTGELFF,TGCAGCGTTGGCAGGGGGCATGGCACCGGGGAGCTGTTTTTT
TRBV29-1,TRBJ2-5,few,TRBD1,CSVDSGQTETQYF,TGCAGCGTTGACTCGGGACAGACGGAGACCCAGTACTTC
TRBV7-2,TRBJ2-7,NA,NA,CASSLGARDYEQYF,TGTGCCAGCAGCTTAGGCGCCAGGGACTACGAGCAGTACTTC
TRBV7-2,TRBJ2-2,once,NA,CASSARSAGELFF,TGTGCCAGCAGCGCCAGGTCGGCCGGGGAGCTGTTTTTT
TRBV7-3,TRBJ2-2,once,NA,CASSLERPLGAGRTGELFF,TGTGCCAGCAGCTTAGAAAGACCGCTTGGGGCAGGGAGGACCGGGGAGCTGTTTTTT
TRBV6-2/TRBV6-3,TRBJ2-7,NA,NA,CASSSTPMTGHEQYF,TGTGCCAGCAGTTCTACTCCCATGACAGGACACGAGCAGTACTTC
TRBV4-1,TRBJ2-1,NA,NA,CASSQDRGYNEQFF,TGCGCCAGCAGCCAAGATCGGGGATACAATGAGCAGTTCTTC
TRBV15,TRBJ1-2,few,TRBD1,CATSRVPGQGTTYYGYTF,TGTGCCACCAGCAGAGTGCCGGGACAGGGAACCACCTACTATGGCTACACCTTC
TRBV6-1,TRBJ2-3,NA,NA,CASSEAGVFSTDTQYF,TGTGCCAGCAGTGAAGCTGGGGTCTTTAGCACAGATACGCAGTATTTT
TRBV5-1,TRBJ1-1,many,NA,CASSLKVNTEAFF,TGTGCCAGCAGCTTAAAGGTGAACACTGAAGCTTTCTTT
TRBV30,TRBJ1-5,NA,NA,CAWSIDSNQPQHF,TGTGCCTGGAGTATAGACAGCAATCAGCCCCAGCATTTT
TRBV5-1,TRBJ2-1,NA,TRBD1,CASSLRQGNNEQFF,TGCGCCAGCAGCTTAAGACAGGGGAACAATGAGCAGTTCTTC
TRBV28,TRBJ2-7,few,NA,CASTDYGASYEQYF,TGTGCCAGCACAGATTACGGAGCCTCCTACGAGCAGTACTTC
TRBV7-9,TRBJ2-1,few,TRBD1,CASSYGGGQGAYNEQFF,TGTGCCAGCAGCTACGGTGGGGGACAGGGGGCCTACAATGAGCAGTTCTTC
TRBV20-1,TRBJ1-4,once,TRBD1,CSARPHRGRVEKLFF,TGCAGTGCTAGACCTCACAGGGGGCGAGTTGAAAAACTGTTTTTT
TRBV12-3/TRBV12-4,TRBJ2-1,NA,NA,CASSSGTVHNEQFF,TGTGCCAGCAGTTCCGGGACGGTCCACAATGAGCAGTTCTTC